This T cell receptor (beta chain) was captured by sequencing in a study of response to subunit inactivated influenza vaccine. TCRdb used MiXCR to reprocess the RT-PCR reads, holding one entry per CDR3 protein. The sample includes a few hundred thousand distinct CDR3 sequences, 10% to 12% of them seen just once. The CDR3 totals 16 residues. The V and J ends lost 0 bases and 6 bases respectively, with 15 bases between them. These data also featured in a second study, about T cells expressing NK-cell markers. That investigation notes: UMIs accompanied the 5'RACE template switching by which TCR beta cDNA was made. From sorted CD3+CD56+NKG2C+, CD3+CD56+NKG2C- and CD3+CD56-NKG2C+ T cells came the TCR beta repertoires. About six donors carried dominant NKG2C+ clonotypes that made up roughly 1.0-7.5% of their CD8+ T cells. Among several donors, these clonotypes also ranked first in the CD3+CD56-NKG2C+ fraction. Whether expanded NKG2C+ T cell clones were HCMV-specific remained unclear.

The material was PBMCs from blood, obtained on the day of vaccination. The chain is built from TRBV12-3 or TRBV12-4 and TRBJ1-5; a possible D gene is TRBD1 (5 bases). This receptor was taken from a man in his forties or fifties who received an inactivated influenza vaccine. Written as DNA, the CDR3 is TGTGCCAGCAGTTTAGCAGGGACGAGCGGTAGTCAGCCCCAGCATTTT. It encodes CASSLAGTSGSQPQHF.